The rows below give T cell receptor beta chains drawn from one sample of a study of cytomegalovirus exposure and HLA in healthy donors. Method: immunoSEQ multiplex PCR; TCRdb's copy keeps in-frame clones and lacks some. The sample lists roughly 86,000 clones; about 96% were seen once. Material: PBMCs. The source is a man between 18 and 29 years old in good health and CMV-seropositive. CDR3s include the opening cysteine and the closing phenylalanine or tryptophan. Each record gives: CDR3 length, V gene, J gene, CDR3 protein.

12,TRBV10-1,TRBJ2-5,CASSEPGETQYF
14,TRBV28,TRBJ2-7,CASSMGGDSYEQYF
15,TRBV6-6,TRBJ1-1,CASSYRDRVNTEAFF
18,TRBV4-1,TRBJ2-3,CASSQGLQREGIRDTQYF
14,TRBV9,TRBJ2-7,CASSVATGNYEQYF
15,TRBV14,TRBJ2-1,CASSQDASGRDEQFF
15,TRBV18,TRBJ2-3,CASSPTSGSPDTQYF
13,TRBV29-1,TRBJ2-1,CSDTSGSNNEQFF
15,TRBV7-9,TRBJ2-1,CASTVAGGSYNEQFF
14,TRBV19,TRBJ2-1,CASSDWDSYNEQFF
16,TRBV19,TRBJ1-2,CASTSNGAQGDYGYTF
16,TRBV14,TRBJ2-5,CASSQWIAGDGETQYF
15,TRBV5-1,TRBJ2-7,CASSFLPGRLHEQYF
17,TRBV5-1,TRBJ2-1,CASSFQGLAVSYNEQFF
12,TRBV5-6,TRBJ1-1,CASSFMNTEAFF
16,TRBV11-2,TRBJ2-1,CASSPRRTPVIHEQFF
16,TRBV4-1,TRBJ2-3,CASSQAGGAPTDTQYF
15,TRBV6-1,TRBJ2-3,CASRGGLAGTDTQYF
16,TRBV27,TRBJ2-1,CASSIRDRGSVNEQFF
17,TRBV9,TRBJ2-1,CASSVAPYWDRDNEQFF
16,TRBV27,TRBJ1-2,CASRSGQFLNNYGYTF
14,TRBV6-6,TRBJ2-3,CASILAGTRDTQYF
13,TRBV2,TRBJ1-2,CASSERQNYGYTF
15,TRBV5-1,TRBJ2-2,CAIPLLAGEGGELFF
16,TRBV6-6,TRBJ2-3,CASSRLQGPHTDTQYF
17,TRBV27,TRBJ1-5,CASSPLSGLGGNQPQHF
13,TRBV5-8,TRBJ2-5,CASSLELAETQYF
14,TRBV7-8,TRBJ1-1,CASSLSYYGTEAFF
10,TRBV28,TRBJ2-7,CASGRDEQYF
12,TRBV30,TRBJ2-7,CAWSVLAYEQYF
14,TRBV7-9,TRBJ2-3,CASSSRTSRDTQYF
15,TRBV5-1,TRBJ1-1,CASSLADRLLGGAFF
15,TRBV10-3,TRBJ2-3,CAISEERGFTDTQYF
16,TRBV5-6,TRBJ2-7,CASSSPSGQGTYEQYF
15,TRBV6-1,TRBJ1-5,CASSERGFNRQPQHF
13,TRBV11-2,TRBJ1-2,CASSQTAGYGYTF
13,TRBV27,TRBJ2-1,CASSPRQGSEQFF
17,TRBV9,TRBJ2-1,CASSVSVRRERYNEQFF
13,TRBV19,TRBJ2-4,CASSRLAKNIQYF
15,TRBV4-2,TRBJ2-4,CASSPPRGSKNIQYF
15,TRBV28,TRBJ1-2,CASRNSGGADYGYTF
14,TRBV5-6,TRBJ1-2,CASSWSTVPYGYTF
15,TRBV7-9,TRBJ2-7,CASSPDRGFTYEQYF
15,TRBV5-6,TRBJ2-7,CASSLAVAGINEQYF
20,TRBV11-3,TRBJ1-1,CASSPDNWGTCHSMNTEAFF
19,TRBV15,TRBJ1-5,CATSPLSGQGGGSNQPQHF
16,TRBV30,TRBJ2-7,CAWSVWRLAGAGEQYF